These 6 T cell receptor beta chains were sequenced from one sample in a study of T-cell memory formation after mild COVID-19. MiXCR, applied by TCRdb to the 5' RACE reads, yields one record per CDR3 protein. The profile shows 400,000 or so distinct CDR3 sequences, around 18% of them singletons. The sequencing input was PBMCs or a T cell subset sorted from them (not recorded which). These receptors all come from an adult woman who had mild COVID-19 (a few samples of this study predate the infection). Cell type and time point are not known.

This clonotype was detected a few times. The CDR3 protein is CSASRGRIYEQYF. The CDR3 DNA follows: TGCAGTGCTAGTCGCGGGAGAATTTACGAGCAGTACTTC. The rearrangement links TRBV20-1 to TRBJ2-7, with TRBD2 identical over 7 bases. The CDR3 consists of 13 residues. Germline CDR1 reads DFQATT; CDR2 reads SNEGSKA (reference sequence). Trimming at V came to 3 bases and at J to 4 bases, leaving 6 bases not matched to a gene.

The chain employs TRBV12-3 or TRBV12-4 and TRBJ2-1; the D gene is possibly TRBD1 (6 bases). This CDR3 spans 12 amino acids. V was shortened by 6 bases and J by 9 bases, with 12 bases between the two germline ends. CDR3 in amino acids: CASRTQGIEQFF. CDR3 bases: TGTGCCAGCAGGACTCAGGGGATTGAGCAGTTCTTC.

The genes are TRBV12-3 or TRBV12-4 and TRBJ1-5, with 8 bases identical to TRBD1. The CDR3 is made up of 15 amino acids. Trimming removed 4 bases from V and 9 bases from J; junction bases left unmatched: 11. CDR3 in amino acids: CASSSPGQAYRPQHF. The CDR3 DNA reads TGTGCCAGCAGTTCACCGGGACAGGCTTATCGGCCCCAGCATTTT.

This clonotype was detected only a few times. This chain uses TRBV3-1 with TRBJ1-5; no definite D call. The V gene's germline CDR1 is LGHDT and CDR2 YNNKEL (reference sequence). This CDR3 contains 13 residues. Trimming pared 4 bases from V and 4 bases from J, leaving 8 bases between. The CDR3 is CASSPTNNQPQHF. CDR3 DNA sequence: TGTGCCAGCAGCCCTACAAATAATCAGCCCCAGCATTTT. Based on the CDR3 plus reference TRBV3-1 and TRBJ1-5, the full variable domain is DTAVSQTPKYLVTQMGNDKSIKCEQNLGHDTMYWYKQDSKKFLKIMFSYNNKELIINETVPNRFSPKSPDKAHLNLHINSLELGDSAVYFCASSPTNNQPQHFGDGTRLSIL.

This clonotype was counted between two and nine times. The chain combines TRBV20-1 with TRBJ2-2; D gene uncertain. CDR3 length: 13 amino acids. With 3 bases removed from V and 7 bases from J, the gap between germline ends came to 12 bases. Germline V lookup: CDR1 DFQATT, CDR2 SNEGSKA (reference sequence). The CDR3: CSARDSRIGELFF. The CDR3 coding sequence is TGCAGTGCTAGGGATTCTAGAATCGGGGAGCTGTTTTTT.

This clonotype was recorded a few times. The chain is built from TRBV20-1 and TRBJ1-1; a weak D match, TRBD1 (5 bases). CDR1 and CDR2 from the germline V gene are DFQATT and SNEGSKA (reference sequence). V shed 5 bases and J shed 4 bases, with 17 bases lying between them. The CDR3 runs 14 residues. This chain's CDR3 is CSAPPGGEVTEAFF. For the CDR3, the DNA is TGCAGTGCTCCACCGGGGGGGGAGGTCACTGAAGCTTTCTTT.